This T cell receptor beta chain was sequenced for a study of regulatory T cells in long-lasting Graves disease. The germline CDR1 and CDR2 sequences are KGHDR and SFDVKD. The CDR3 has 13 amino acids. Between the trimmed V and J ends, which lost 4 bases and 7 bases, there was a span of 10 bases. TCR beta libraries were built with iRepertoire HTBI primers and Arm-PCR of CDR3 regions. Via MiXCR, TCRdb re-called the multiplex PCR reads, giving one row per CDR3 protein. Of over 450,000 distinct CDR3 sequences listed, 12% were seen once; the top ten hold 8% to 10%. The time point was: newly diagnosed GD, antithyroid drugs for less than 3 months. PBMC RNA served as the TCR library source. The same data also contributed to another study, on T cells in Graves' hyperthyroidism and ophthalmopathy.

V and J are TRBV24-1 and TRBJ1-5; D is unresolved. Source: peripheral blood mononuclear cells (PBMCs), taken at new diagnosis, from a patient treated with antithyroid drugs. This clonotype was sampled from a woman in her 30s with Graves disease. CDR3 DNA sequence: TGTGCCACCAGTGACCACGCCTACCAGCCCCAGCATTTT. Amino acid sequence: CATSDHAYQPQHF.